Below are 27 T cell receptor beta chains sequenced from a single sample in a study of technical replicates of blood from several donors. Using immunoSEQ multiplex PCR, the repertoire was profiled, and TCRdb retains in-frame clones only, with some absent. The sample records 79,000 or so clones, about 91% being singletons. Sequencing was performed on T cells isolated from PBMCs. These TCRs come from a human donor in good health.

This clone was found once. The chain recombines TRBV14 with TRBJ2-7; 16 positions match TRBD2. Germline V gives CDR1 SGHDN, CDR2 FVKESK. The CDR3 loop spans 21 amino acids. The V gene end was trimmed by 0 bases and the J gene end by 4 bases; junction bases not matched to a gene: 15. The CDR3 DNA follows: TGTGCCAGCAGCCAAGATGCCCCGGGACTAGCGGGAGGGACCGTTCATTACGAGCAGTACTTC. This translates into CASSQDAPGLAGGTVHYEQYF. Filled out from reference TRBV14 and TRBJ2-7, the complete variable domain reads EAGVTQFPSHSVIEKGQTVTLRCDPISGHDNLYWYRRVMGKEIKFLLHFVKESKQDESGMPNNRFLAERTGGTYSTLKVQPAELEDSGVYFCASSQDAPGLAGGTVHYEQYFGPGTRLTVT.

The chain links TRBV18 to TRBJ1-3, with D tentatively TRBD1 (5 bases). The V gene's germline CDR1 is KGHSH and CDR2 LQKENI. CDR3 length: 16 residues. The V gene lost 2 bases and the J gene lost 0 bases, with 11 bases spanning the gap. CDR3 in DNA: TGTGCCAGCTCACCATACGACAGCCACTCTGGAAACACCATATATTTT. This codes for CASSPYDSHSGNTIYF.

As to this clone: Germline and junction disagree at one end, which may indicate a read error. The chain combines TRBV11-2 with TRBJ1-3; TRBD1 might be the D (5 bases). The V gene's germline CDR1 is SGHAT and CDR2 FQNNGV. CDR3 length equals 13 residues. CDR3: CASSLDMGDSPAF. The CDR3 nucleotides read TGTGCCAGCAGCTTAGATATGGGTGACAGCCCCGCTTTT.

The chain has TRBV6-5 and TRBJ2-1; 8 bases align to TRBD1. V gave up 5 bases and J gave up 3 bases; unmatched junction bases: 6. The CDR3 has 15 amino acids. Germline-derived CDR1 and CDR2 are MNHEY and SVGAGI. The CDR3 spells CASSTGTGDYNEQFF. CDR3 coding DNA: TGTGCCAGCAGTACCGGGACAGGAGACTACAATGAGCAGTTCTTC.

This chain uses TRBV28 with TRBJ1-4; a possible D gene is TRBD1 (5 bases). The CDR3 loop spans 19 amino acids. Germline CDR1 and CDR2: MDHEN and SYDVKM. V gave up 6 bases and J gave up 0 bases, with 23 bases separating them. DNA of the CDR3: TGTGCCAGCAGCTCCCCGCCTGACAGTCTCTACTCAACTAATGAAAAACTGTTTTTT. This gives the protein CASSSPPDSLYSTNEKLFF.

This rearrangement joins TRBV7-9 to TRBJ1-2; D is ambiguous. The CDR3 totals 13 residues. Germline-derived CDR1 and CDR2 are SEHNR and FQNEAQ (reference sequence). The V end was cut by 1 base, the J end by 1 base, with 4 bases between. CDR3 in amino acids: CASSLGVNYGYTF. The CDR3, as DNA: TGTGCCAGCAGCTTAGGAGTTAACTATGGCTACACCTTC. The full variable domain, in which reference TRBV7-9 and TRBJ1-2 provide the parts outside the CDR3, is DTGVSQNPRHKITKRGQNVTFRCDPISEHNRLYWYRQTLGQGPEFLTYFQNEAQLEKSRLLSDRFSAERPKGSFSTLEIQRTEQGDSAMYLCASSLGVNYGYTFGSGTRLTVV.

This clone has only a few counts. The CDR3 region is CASGLGTVETFF. The CDR3 bases are TGTGCTAGTGGCCTAGGGACAGTCGAAACTTTCTTT. V and J are TRBV12-5 and TRBJ1-1; 7 bases agree with TRBD1. The CDR3 length is 12 residues. V lost 6 bases and J lost 12; bases outside the gene matches: 10. CDR1 and CDR2 from the germline V gene are LGHNT and FRNRAP.

V usage is TRBV11-2 and J usage is TRBJ1-2; 8 nucleotides agree with TRBD1. This CDR3 is built from 15 residues. Germline V gene sequence: CDR1 SGHAT, CDR2 FQNNGV. V was pared by 4 bases and J by 7 bases, with 11 bases of the junction left unmatched. The CDR3 protein is CASSSLRGTGSGYTF. In DNA, the CDR3 is TGTGCCAGCAGCTCACTCCGAGGGACAGGCAGTGGCTACACCTTC.

This clone was detected only once. The chain employs TRBV7-9 and TRBJ1-6; the D is unclear. Germline lookup yields CDR1 SEHNR and CDR2 FQNEAQ (reference sequence). V was cut by 5 bases and J by 1 base, with 15 bases left in between. The CDR3 runs to 17 residues. The CDR3 spells CASSHVLSESYNSPLHF. The DNA for the CDR3 is TGTGCCAGCAGCCACGTCTTGAGTGAATCCTATAATTCACCCCTCCACTTT.

This chain uses TRBV6-1 with TRBJ1-2, with D possibly matching TRBD1 (5 bases). CDR3 length equals 12 residues. With 6 bases removed from V and 4 bases from J, the gap between germline ends came to 9 bases. The germline gives CDR1 MNHNS, CDR2 SASEGT. CDR3 nucleotide sequence: TGTGCCAGCAGAAGACAGTTCTATGGCTACACCTTC. Protein sequence: CASRRQFYGYTF.

The CDR3 sequence: CASSQAPGRKNINQPQHF. CDR3 in DNA: TGTGCCAGCAGCCAAGCTCCAGGGAGGAAAAATATTAATCAGCCCCAGCATTTT. This sequence joins TRBV4-2 and TRBJ1-5, with D possibly being TRBD1 (5 bases). V gave up 1 base and J gave up 4 bases, with 20 bases separating them. From germline, CDR1 is LGHNA and CDR2 YNFKEQ. This CDR3 region has 18 residues.

The CDR3 DNA reads as TGCGCCAGCAGCTTGGCGCAGGGTCCCATGAACACTGAAGCTTTCTTT. Its protein is CASSLAQGPMNTEAFF. This chain connects TRBV5-1 to TRBJ1-1; D perhaps matches TRBD1 (5 bases). CDR3 length equals 16 residues. V lost 0 bases, J lost 0 bases, and 12 bases lay in between. Germline V lookup: CDR1 SGHRS, CDR2 YFSETQ.

This chain joins TRBV7-8 and TRBJ2-2; 14 bases line up with TRBD2. The length of the CDR3 is 19 residues. Germline CDR1 is SGHVS and CDR2 is FQNEAQ. V dropped 5 bases and J dropped 0; count of bases not matched to a gene: 8. The CDR3 is CASSLVRTSGGTNTGELFF. In nucleotides, the CDR3 is TGTGCCAGCAGCCTCGTACGGACTAGCGGGGGGACGAACACCGGGGAGCTGTTTTTT.

In DNA, the CDR3 is TGCAGCGTTGAACCAGGGGACTATGGCTACACCTTC. Its protein is CSVEPGDYGYTF. The chain is built from TRBV29-1 and TRBJ1-2; TRBD1 is a possible D gene (6 bases). V lost 2 bases, J lost 3 bases, and 7 bases lay in between. The germline gives CDR1 SQVTM, CDR2 ANQGSEA. The CDR3 length is 12 residues.

The chain joins TRBV7-9 to TRBJ1-4; D is uncertain. Trimming shortened V by 1 base and J by 0 bases, and 6 bases separated the two germline ends. This CDR3 is built from 15 residues. The germline V gene has CDR1 SEHNR and CDR2 FQNEAQ (reference sequence). CDR3 loop: CASSLGLATNEKLFF. DNA of the CDR3: TGTGCCAGCAGCTTAGGACTGGCAACTAATGAAAAACTGTTTTTT.

V usage is TRBV7-9 and J usage is TRBJ1-1; D gene uncertain. The CDR3 loop spans 12 amino acids. Trimming left V 3 bases short and J 8 bases short, with 10 bases between. In germline, CDR1 is SEHNR, CDR2 FQNEAQ (reference sequence). CDR3 coding DNA: TGTGCCAGCAGCTTCAGGTTGGCGGAAGCTTTCTTT. Translated, it gives CASSFRLAEAFF.

The J gene is TRBJ2-2, the V gene TRBV6-5; 8 bases are shared with TRBD2. CDR3 size: 14 residues. V lost 7 bases, J lost 6 bases, and 7 bases stayed unmatched. Per germline, CDR1 MNHEY and CDR2 SVGAGI. Here the CDR3 reads CASIPPGGAGELFF. In DNA, the CDR3 is TGTGCCAGCATCCCACCGGGGGGGGCCGGGGAGCTGTTTTTT.

In its sample, this clone was seen once. The V and J genes are TRBV27 and TRBJ2-1, with TRBD2 matching 8 bases. The V and J ends lost 2 bases and 4 bases, in that order; junction bases with no gene match: 1. The CDR3 has 14 amino acids. Germline V gives CDR1 MNHEY, CDR2 SMNVEV (reference sequence). For the CDR3, the DNA is TGTGCCAGCAGTTTAAGCGGGAGTTACAATGAGCAGTTCTTC. It codes for CASSLSGSYNEQFF.

The chain has TRBV27 and TRBJ2-7, with 9 bases matching TRBD2. Germline values: CDR1 MNHEY, CDR2 SMNVEV (reference sequence). Trimming at V came to 2 bases and at J to 6 bases, leaving 11 bases not matched to a gene. The CDR3 spans 16 residues. The DNA for the CDR3 is TGTGCCAGCAGTTTAATCGGTAGCGGGAGTATTCGCGAGCAGTACTTC. Its translation: CASSLIGSGSIREQYF.

The V call is TRBV7-2, the J call TRBJ1-2, with a tentative D call TRBD1 (5 bases). This CDR3 contains 13 residues. With 5 bases removed from V and 8 bases from J, the gap between germline ends came to 15 bases. The germline V gene has CDR1 SGHTA and CDR2 FQGNSA. The CDR3 region has the DNA TGTGCCAGCAGCCCCTACGCCGGGGGAGGCTACACCTTC. Translating gives CASSPYAGGGYTF.

The V call is TRBV9, the J call TRBJ1-2; 7 bases are a match to TRBD1. J gave up 4 bases and V 0 bases, and 6 bases lay outside the gene matches. Germline V gene lookup returns CDR1 SGDLS and CDR2 YYNGEE. The CDR3 runs 15 residues. The CDR3 DNA follows: TGTGCCAGCAGCGTAGGACAGGGAATTCTCTATGGCTACACCTTC. Its translation is CASSVGQGILYGYTF.

The rearrangement uses TRBV5-1 and TRBJ1-2, with TRBD1 matching 9 bases. Losses at the gene ends were 4 bases for V and 2 bases for J; bases not matched to a gene: 6. Germline CDR1 and CDR2: SGHRS and YFSETQ. CDR3 length: 15 amino acids. CDR3 nucleotide sequence: TGCGCCAGCAGCCTACAGGGGGCACAGAACTATGGCTACACCTTC. It translates to CASSLQGAQNYGYTF.

J is TRBJ2-7 and V is TRBV9; unclear D gene. V shed 0 bases and J shed 2 bases, with 6 bases lying between them. The CDR3 runs 13 residues. Germline-derived CDR1 and CDR2 are SGDLS and YYNGEE. This CDR3 is CASSVGPTYEQYF. DNA for the CDR3: TGTGCCAGCAGCGTAGGGCCAACCTACGAGCAGTACTTC.

The chain employs TRBV5-1 and TRBJ2-7, with D perhaps matching TRBD2 (6 bases). The V end was cut by 0 bases, the J end by 2 bases, with 15 bases between. The CDR3 is 16 amino acids. In germline, CDR1 is SGHRS, CDR2 YFSETQ. CDR3 sequence: CASSLAGIAETYEQYF. In DNA form, the CDR3 reads TGCGCCAGCAGCTTGGCCGGAATAGCGGAAACCTACGAGCAGTACTTC.

This sequence joins TRBV28 and TRBJ2-1; the match to TRBD2 covers 8 bases. Germline CDR1 and CDR2: MDHEN and SYDVKM. Unmatched junction bases numbered 4, after V lost 2 bases and J lost 10 bases. The length of the CDR3 is 13 residues. Here the CDR3 reads CASSLPGGPEQFF. The DNA of the CDR3 is TGTGCCAGCAGTTTACCGGGAGGGCCGGAGCAGTTCTTC. Drawing the rest from reference TRBV28 and TRBJ2-1, the complete variable domain is DVKVTQSSRYLVKRTGEKVFLECVQDMDHENMFWYRQDPGLGLRLIYFSYDVKMKEKGDIPEGYSVSREKKERFSLILESASTNQTSMYLCASSLPGGPEQFFGPGTRLTVL.

The V and J genes are TRBV7-9 and TRBJ2-2, with TRBD1 matching 8 bases. Germline loops: CDR1 SEHNR, CDR2 FQNEAQ (reference sequence). The length of the CDR3 is 17 residues. The V segment lost 4 bases and the J segment 4 bases; nucleotides outside the gene matches: 11. The CDR3 loop reads CASSSTDRAKGTGELFF. CDR3 bases: TGTGCCAGCAGCTCGACGGACAGGGCGAAGGGCACCGGGGAGCTGTTTTTT.

The chain links TRBV27 to TRBJ1-5; D is uncertain. The CDR3 totals 15 residues. Germline loops: CDR1 MNHEY, CDR2 SMNVEV (reference sequence). The V gene lost 3 bases and the J gene lost 0 bases, with 9 bases spanning the gap. The CDR3 loop reads CASSLASPSNQPQHF. CDR3 sequence (DNA): TGTGCCAGCAGTTTGGCCAGTCCTAGCAATCAGCCCCAGCATTTT.